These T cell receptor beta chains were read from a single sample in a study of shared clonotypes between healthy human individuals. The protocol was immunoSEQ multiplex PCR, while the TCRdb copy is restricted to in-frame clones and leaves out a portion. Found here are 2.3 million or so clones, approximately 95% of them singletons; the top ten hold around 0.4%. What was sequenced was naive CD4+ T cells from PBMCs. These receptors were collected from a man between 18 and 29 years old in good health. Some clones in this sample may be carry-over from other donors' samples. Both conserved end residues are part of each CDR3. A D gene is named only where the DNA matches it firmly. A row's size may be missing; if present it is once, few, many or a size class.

cdr3_nt: TGTGCCAGCAGCTCAAATAGCGGGAGGGGATACAATGAGCAGTTCTTC; cdr3_aa: CASSSNSGRGYNEQFF; j_call: TRBJ2-1; v_call: TRBV7-3; clone_size: .; d_call: TRBD2
cdr3_nt: TGTGCCAGCAGCGCCGGAGGGACGGCGAACACTGAAGCTTTCTTT; cdr3_aa: CASSAGGTANTEAFF; j_call: TRBJ1-1; v_call: TRBV7-9; clone_size: .; d_call: .
cdr3_nt: TGTGCCAGCAGCTTGAGGGACAGGGTTTACATGTATGGCTACACCTTC; cdr3_aa: CASSLRDRVYMYGYTF; j_call: TRBJ1-2; v_call: TRBV5-8; clone_size: .; d_call: TRBD1
cdr3_nt: TGTGCCAGCACCGAGCAAGGGACTAGCGGGAGATGGGTTAGCTATGAGCAGTTCTTC; cdr3_aa: CASTEQGTSGRWVSYEQFF; j_call: TRBJ2-1; v_call: TRBV6-4; clone_size: .; d_call: TRBD2
cdr3_nt: TGTGCCAGCAGCTCGCTGGTGCCGACTAGCGGGAGATACGAGCAGTACTTC; cdr3_aa: CASSSLVPTSGRYEQYF; j_call: TRBJ2-7; v_call: TRBV5-6; clone_size: once; d_call: TRBD2
cdr3_nt: TGCGCCAGCAGCCAAGCGGGGGGACGGCCTATGGGCTACACCTTC; cdr3_aa: CASSQAGGRPMGYTF; j_call: TRBJ1-2; v_call: TRBV4-1; clone_size: .; d_call: .
cdr3_nt: TGTGCCAGCAGTTACTCAGGACAGGGGATCTATGGCTACACCTTC; cdr3_aa: CASSYSGQGIYGYTF; j_call: TRBJ1-2; v_call: TRBV6-5; clone_size: .; d_call: TRBD1
cdr3_nt: TGTGCCAGCAGCTTAGTACTAGCGGGAGGTATGTCCCGGTACGAGCAGTACTTC; cdr3_aa: CASSLVLAGGMSRYEQYF; j_call: TRBJ2-7; v_call: TRBV7-2; clone_size: .; d_call: TRBD2
cdr3_nt: TGTGCCAGCAGTGAGCAGGGGCTTTCCTACGAGCAGTACTTC; cdr3_aa: CASSEQGLSYEQYF; j_call: TRBJ2-7; v_call: TRBV2; clone_size: .; d_call: .
cdr3_nt: TGTGCCAGCAGGACTGACAGGGCCGATGGGGAGCAGTACTTC; cdr3_aa: CASRTDRADGEQYF; j_call: TRBJ2-7; v_call: TRBV25-1; clone_size: .; d_call: TRBD1
cdr3_nt: TGTGCCAGCTCACTACCGGGACAGGGGGCCTACGAGCAGTACTTC; cdr3_aa: CASSLPGQGAYEQYF; j_call: TRBJ2-7; v_call: TRBV18; clone_size: .; d_call: TRBD1
cdr3_nt: TGCGCCAGCAGCCTAACCCCAGGGGGCAACACTGAAGCTTTCTTT; cdr3_aa: CASSLTPGGNTEAFF; j_call: TRBJ1-1; v_call: TRBV4-1; clone_size: .; d_call: TRBD1
cdr3_nt: TGTGCCAGCAGTTTACTTCAAGACGACAATCAGCCCCAGCATTTT; cdr3_aa: CASSLLQDDNQPQHF; j_call: TRBJ1-5; v_call: TRBV28; clone_size: few; d_call: .
cdr3_nt: TGTGCCAGCAGCGTCACAGGGGAAAGCAATCAGCCCCAGCATTTT; cdr3_aa: CASSVTGESNQPQHF; j_call: TRBJ1-5; v_call: TRBV7-6; clone_size: .; d_call: TRBD1
cdr3_nt: TGCGCCAGCAGCTTGGCTCCTCCACCGTCCTACAATGAGCAGTTCTTC; cdr3_aa: CASSLAPPPSYNEQFF; j_call: TRBJ2-1; v_call: TRBV5-1; clone_size: .; d_call: .
cdr3_nt: TGTGCCACCATTAAAGGGACATACGTCTACGAGCAGTACTTC; cdr3_aa: CATIKGTYVYEQYF; j_call: TRBJ2-7; v_call: TRBV28; clone_size: .; d_call: .
cdr3_nt: TGTGCCAGCATTTCTACGGGACTAGCGGGAGATTCAGATACGCAGTATTTT; cdr3_aa: CASISTGLAGDSDTQYF; j_call: TRBJ2-3; v_call: TRBV28; clone_size: once; d_call: TRBD2
cdr3_nt: TGCGCCAGCAGCTCCTTGGTCGACACTGAAGCTTTCTTT; cdr3_aa: CASSSLVDTEAFF; j_call: TRBJ1-1; v_call: TRBV5-1; clone_size: .; d_call: .
cdr3_nt: TGTGCCAGCAGCTTAGGGTCCCGTACGCAGTATTTT; cdr3_aa: CASSLGSRTQYF; j_call: TRBJ2-3; v_call: TRBV7-2; clone_size: .; d_call: .
cdr3_nt: TGCGCCAGCAGCCCGGGACAGGGGGGATTGAACACTGAAGCTTTCTTT; cdr3_aa: CASSPGQGGLNTEAFF; j_call: TRBJ1-1; v_call: TRBV5-1; clone_size: once; d_call: TRBD1
cdr3_nt: TGTGCCATCAGTGCGTACCAAGAGACCCAGTACTTC; cdr3_aa: CAISAYQETQYF; j_call: TRBJ2-5; v_call: TRBV6-4; clone_size: .; d_call: .
cdr3_nt: TGTGCCAGTGGGGGACTAGCGGGAGACACAGGTGGTGAGCAGTTCTTC; cdr3_aa: CASGGLAGDTGGEQFF; j_call: TRBJ2-1; v_call: TRBV19; clone_size: .; d_call: TRBD2
cdr3_nt: TGTGCCATCAGTGGGCCCGGGAAGGCCGGGCAACAAGAGACCCAGTACTTC; cdr3_aa: CAISGPGKAGQQETQYF; j_call: TRBJ2-5; v_call: TRBV10-3; clone_size: .; d_call: .
cdr3_nt: TGTGCCAGCAGCTTAGGGAATCGACGGGACCTTAACACTGAAGCTTTCTTT; cdr3_aa: CASSLGNRRDLNTEAFF; j_call: TRBJ1-1; v_call: TRBV7-9; clone_size: .; d_call: .
cdr3_nt: TGTGCCACCAGCAGTAGGCGGAGCAACACTGAAGCTTTCTTT; cdr3_aa: CATSSRRSNTEAFF; j_call: TRBJ1-1; v_call: TRBV15; clone_size: .; d_call: .
cdr3_nt: TGTGCCTGGAGTCTGGGCAGATCGAACACTGAAGCTTTCTTT; cdr3_aa: CAWSLGRSNTEAFF; j_call: TRBJ1-1; v_call: TRBV30; clone_size: .; d_call: .
cdr3_nt: TGTGCCAGCACACGAGGCGGGGTTGTGGAGACCCAGTACTTC; cdr3_aa: CASTRGGVVETQYF; j_call: TRBJ2-5; v_call: TRBV9; clone_size: .; d_call: .
cdr3_nt: TGTGCCAGCAGCTTAGAGAGGCTAGCGGGAGTAGAGGAGCAGTACTTC; cdr3_aa: CASSLERLAGVEEQYF; j_call: TRBJ2-7; v_call: TRBV7-9; clone_size: .; d_call: TRBD2
cdr3_nt: TGTGCCAGCAGTGCCCATCCGGGGGTCCTAGCCAAAAACATTCAGTACTTC; cdr3_aa: CASSAHPGVLAKNIQYF; j_call: TRBJ2-4; v_call: TRBV6-1; clone_size: .; d_call: .
cdr3_nt: TGTGCCCTCACCGCCAGGGGGCCTGGAAACACCATATATTTT; cdr3_aa: CALTARGPGNTIYF; j_call: TRBJ1-3; v_call: TRBV6-5; clone_size: .; d_call: TRBD1